A selection of T cell receptor beta chains follows, all from one sample in a study of T cells in localized non-small cell lung cancer. Only in-frame clones appear in the TCRdb table, and some are missing; sequencing was by immunoSEQ multiplex PCR. The data contain about 1,100 clones, 20% to 25% of them singletons. The input for sequencing was normal lung tissue next to the tumor, taken before any cancer treatment. The receptors were gathered from an older male donor with stage I lung adenocarcinoma. CDR3s include the opening cysteine and the closing phenylalanine or tryptophan. D genes are given only for firm matches. Expanded clones are given a class, and other clones once, few, many or no size at all.

j_call clone_size v_call d_call cdr3_aa cdr3_nt
TRBJ1-1 - TRBV11-3 TRBD1 CASSPRDRDTEAFF TGTGCCAGCAGCCCCCGGGACAGGGACACTGAAGCTTTCTTT
TRBJ2-6 - TRBV25-1 - CASSEWSSGRSGANVLTF TGTGCCAGCAGTGAATGGTCTTCTGGTCGATCTGGGGCCAACGTCCTGACTTTC
TRBJ2-7 medium-sized TRBV30 TRBD1 CAWSPQGASYEQYF TGTGCCTGGAGTCCACAGGGGGCCTCCTACGAGCAGTACTTC
TRBJ2-3 few TRBV28 - CASYQGIFTDTQYF TGTGCCAGCTACCAGGGAATCTTCACAGATACGCAGTATTTT
TRBJ1-4 few TRBV18 - CATEAGVNEKLFF TGTGCGACGGAGGCGGGGGTTAATGAAAAACTGTTTTTT
TRBJ1-6 few TRBV11-3 - CASSRVAGGFGNSPLHF TGTGCCAGCAGCCGGGTAGCGGGGGGCTTCGGTAATTCACCCCTCCACTTT
TRBJ1-2 few TRBV11-3 TRBD1 CASSGNRGRGDGYTF TGTGCCAGCAGCGGAAACAGGGGGCGAGGAGATGGCTACACCTTC
TRBJ2-5 - TRBV18 - CASSPDSAETQYF TGTGCCAGCTCACCAGACTCGGCCGAGACCCAGTACTTC
TRBJ1-3 - TRBV29-1 - CSVEDPGLLGGNTIYF TGCAGCGTTGAAGACCCAGGTCTACTTGGTGGAAACACCATATATTTT
TRBJ1-1 - TRBV19 - CASSILSGRTEAFF TGTGCCAGTAGTATTCTCTCCGGGCGTACTGAAGCTTTCTTT
TRBJ2-2 - TRBV7-2 - CASSRENTGELFF TGTGCCAGCAGTCGGGAAAACACCGGGGAGCTGTTTTTT
TRBJ2-5 once TRBV15 TRBD2 CATSRDLVASGGRGDF TGTGCCACCAGCAGAGATTTGGTGGCTAGCGGGGGCCGGGGGGACTTC
TRBJ1-1 large TRBV6-8 TRBD1 CASSKLTGTEAFF TGTGCCAGCAGTAAATTGACAGGGACTGAAGCTTTCTTT
TRBJ1-2 - TRBV29-1 - CSVIASGAGLGGYTF TGCAGCGTTATTGCCAGCGGGGCGGGACTGGGCGGCTACACCTTC
TRBJ1-2 few TRBV11-3 TRBD1 CASSQGGGRNYGYTF TGTGCCAGCAGCCAAGGAGGGGGCCGTAACTATGGCTACACCTTC
TRBJ2-7 - TRBV18 TRBD1 CASSPRTGETYEQYF TGTGCCAGCTCCCCGAGGACAGGTGAAACCTACGAGCAGTACTTC
TRBJ2-5 - TRBV25-1 TRBD2 CASSEKAGQETQYF TGTGCCAGCAGTGAGAAAGCGGGACAAGAGACCCAGTACTTC
TRBJ2-7 medium-sized TRBV7-2 - CASSSYEPREQYF TGTGCCAGCAGCTCATACGAACCGCGAGAGCAGTACTTC
TRBJ1-6 - TRBV23-1 - CASSGEWGNSPLHF TGCGCCAGCAGTGGGGAGTGGGGGAATTCACCCCTCCACTTT
TRBJ2-1 few TRBV28 - CASSLGRDPVNEQFF TGTGCCAGCAGTTTAGGGCGGGACCCAGTCAATGAGCAGTTCTTC